This T cell receptor beta chain originates from a study of long-term antiretroviral therapy in people with HIV. Deletions cut 2 bases from V and 1 base from J, with 11 bases between. Germline CDR1 reads SGHTA; CDR2 reads FQGNSA. CDR3 length equals 15 residues. Researchers ran immunoSEQ v3.0 at survey level. The data were produced by immunoSEQ multiplex PCR, yet TCRdb's version contains in-frame clones alone and is incomplete. The repertoire consists of about 23,000 clones, with around 82% occurring once and the leading ten covering approximately 7.7%. The genes are TRBV7-2 and TRBJ1-1; D unresolved. The specimen comprised unsorted PBMCs, sampled 1.5 years after starting antiretroviral therapy. This clonotype originated in a man aged 25-40 years with HIV. The CDR3 sequence: CASSLRPGENTEAFF. The CDR3 coding sequence is TGTGCCAGCAGCTTAAGGCCAGGAGAGAACACTGAAGCTTTCTTT.